Given below is one TCR beta chain in context. Its target is unknown. The data stem from a study of PD-L1 blockade in urothelial cancer. As for the study in general: Blood samples had a median of about 150,000 T cells.

Every PCR was spiked with synthetic TCR analog templates. Sequencing was performed with immunoSEQ multiplex PCR; in TCRdb, only in-frame clones are kept and a portion is missing. Of 38,000 or so clones listed, approximately 80% are singletons. The sample's time point: peripheral blood 6 weeks after treatment start. General observations from the study: Tumor-linked clones in blood grew more by 3 weeks in durable-benefit patients.

The receptor comes from a man aged 40-55 years with urothelial cancer. Sample: PBMCs, taken around atezolizumab (anti-PD-L1) treatment.

CDR3 bases: TGTGCCAGCAGTGAGCGACAGAGGAACACTGAAGCTTTCTTT. It is translated as CASSERQRNTEAFF. The rearrangement joins TRBV2 to TRBJ1-1, with D possibly TRBD1 on 5 matching bases. V was cut by 3 bases and J by 1 base, with 9 bases left in between. CDR1 and CDR2 (germline): SNHLY, FYNNEI. This CDR3 contains 14 residues.